The present T cell receptor (beta chain) was sequenced within a study of technical replicates of blood from a few donors. Assay: immunoSEQ multiplex PCR; the TCRdb copy retains only in-frame clones and omits some. Of over 60,000 clones in the sample, 90% to 95% were seen once. CDR3 length equals 15 residues. Germline V gene data show CDR1 as SNHLY and CDR2 as FYNNEI. J was trimmed by 4 bases and V by 4 bases; bases with no gene match: 3. This sequence joins TRBV2 and TRBJ2-1; 11 bases agree with TRBD2. Sequenced material: T cells isolated from PBMCs. The source of this sequence is a human donor in good health. CDR3 DNA: TGTGCCAGCAGTGCCGGGACTAGCGGATACAATGAGCAGTTCTTC. Protein product: CASSAGTSGYNEQFF.